Sequencing of this T cell receptor beta chain was carried out in a study of shared T cell receptors in the human thymus. TCRdb keeps only in-frame clones here, not all; method: immunoSEQ multiplex PCR. The sample yields hundreds of thousands of clones, 70% to 90% seen once. This CDR3 comprises 15 residues. Germline V gene lookup returns CDR1 SGHVS and CDR2 FNYEAQ. The V end lost 2 bases, the J end lost 3 bases, and 14 bases lay between the germline ends. This sample also appeared in a second study, on human thymus T cells.

The sequence derives from a boy under two years old with a congenital heart defect. The source material was thymocytes. The rearrangement joins TRBV7-6 to TRBJ2-7; D is perhaps TRBD1 (6 bases). The CDR3 spells CASSLLTGLYYEQYF. DNA for the CDR3: TGTGCCAGCAGCTTATTGACAGGTTTATACTACGAGCAGTACTTC.